A single sample gave rise to the 17 T cell receptor beta chains below, sequenced in a study of T cells expressing NK-cell markers. Following a re-call of the 5' RACE reads, TCRdb has one entry per CDR3 protein and lacks DNA. Here the sample table reports 160,000 or so distinct CDR3 sequences. The sequenced sample was blood T cells: a sorted CD56 or NKG2C T cell subset, CD4+ or CD8+ T cells, or bulk PBMC T cells (not recorded which). The receptor source for this set is a woman aged 18-70 years in good health.

This sequence joins TRBV7-9 and TRBJ2-7; lacking DNA, the TRBD1 call made by TCRdb goes unchecked. This CDR3 has 14 amino acids. The germline V gene has CDR1 SEHNR and CDR2 FQNEAQ (reference sequence). The CDR3 region is CASSWGRNSYEQYF.

According to its frequency, this clonotype is medium-sized. The chain is built from TRBV27 and TRBJ2-3; without DNA, the TCRdb call of TRBD2 cannot be checked. The CDR3 is 15 residues long. Germline CDR1 reads MNHEY; CDR2 reads SMNVEV (reference sequence). This chain's CDR3 is CASSLLAGGTDTQYF.

The chain recombines TRBV20-1 with TRBJ1-4; there is no DNA to check the TCRdb D call of TRBD1. Germline loops: CDR1 DFQATT, CDR2 SNEGSKA (reference sequence). The CDR3 contains 14 residues. The CDR3 sequence: CSAKTNREDEKLFF.

The gene calls are TRBV5-1 and TRBJ1-5; TCRdb proposes TRBD1, but this gene call is untestable without DNA. There are 16 residues in the CDR3. CDR1 is SGHRS and CDR2 is YFSETQ in the germline V gene. The chain's CDR3 is CASRPEGGGYNQPQHF.

CDR3 protein: CAISEPGGAEQYF. The chain recombines TRBV10-3 with TRBJ2-7; TCRdb's assignment of TRBD1 cannot be checked, as there is no DNA. This CDR3 region has 13 residues. Looked up from germline, CDR1 is ENHRY and CDR2 is SYGVKD.

V and J are TRBV27 and TRBJ2-5; the D call of TRBD1 rests on TCRdb alone, since no DNA is present to check it. CDR1 is MNHEY, CDR2 SMNVEV, per germline (reference sequence). The CDR3 consists of 14 residues. This chain's CDR3 is CASKLGTAQETQYF.

The rearrangement links TRBV6-1 to TRBJ1-6. Per germline, CDR1 MNHNS and CDR2 SASEGT. The CDR3 loop spans 11 amino acids. This CDR3 is CASRENSPLHF.

The chain employs TRBV4-1 and TRBJ1-5; TCRdb picks TRBD1, but there is no DNA to check that call. Per germline, CDR1 MGHRA and CDR2 YSYEKL. The CDR3 consists of 15 residues. The CDR3: CASSRYGQGNQPQHF.

The rearrangement uses TRBV12-3 or TRBV12-4 and TRBJ2-7; TCRdb's D call, TRBD1, is unchecked because there is no DNA. The CDR3 runs to 13 residues. The CDR3 loop reads CASRPTGGNEQYF.

V is TRBV5-1 and J is TRBJ2-3; the D gene TCRdb calls, TRBD1, cannot be checked with no DNA. The CDR3 runs to 15 residues. Germline V gene sequence: CDR1 SGHRS, CDR2 YFSETQ. CDR3 loop: CASSRQGIAEDTQYF. The full variable domain, in which reference TRBV5-1 and TRBJ2-3 provide the parts outside the CDR3, is KAGVTQTPRYLIKTRGQQVTLSCSPISGHRSVSWYQQTPGQGLQFLFEYFSETQRNKGNFPGRFSGRQFSNSRSEMNVSTLELGDSALYLCASSRQGIAEDTQYFGPGTRLTVL.

This chain connects TRBV2 to TRBJ2-2; absent DNA, TCRdb's TRBD2 call cannot be checked. Germline CDR1 SNHLY, CDR2 FYNNEI. The CDR3 totals 13 residues. The CDR3 reads CASSTGLHGELFF.

This chain connects TRBV10-3 to TRBJ2-1; without DNA, the TCRdb call of TRBD1 cannot be checked. This CDR3 has 14 amino acids. Germline CDR1 is ENHRY and CDR2 is SYGVKD. Here the CDR3 reads CATLRDRSANEQFF.

The chain joins TRBV3-1 to TRBJ2-6. The germline CDR1 and CDR2 sequences are LGHDT and YNNKEL (reference sequence). The CDR3 spans 16 residues. CDR3 sequence reads: CASSQNPGAGANVLTF.

CDR3 protein: CASSAPGGDEQFF. This rearrangement joins TRBV7-2 to TRBJ2-1; the D gene TCRdb calls, TRBD1, cannot be checked with no DNA. The CDR3 has 13 residues. Germline V gene sequence: CDR1 SGHTA, CDR2 FQGNSA.

This CDR3 reads CASSLIGAEETQYF. The V call is TRBV12-3 or TRBV12-4, the J call TRBJ2-5; as DNA is missing, the TRBD1 call by TCRdb cannot be tested. The CDR3 is 14 residues long.

The rearrangement joins TRBV2 to TRBJ2-3; TCRdb's D call of TRBD2 is untestable without DNA. CDR1 is SNHLY and CDR2 is FYNNEI in the germline V gene. The CDR3 runs 16 residues. CDR3 residues: CASSTGLAGDADTQYF.

The chain uses TRBV7-2 and TRBJ2-3; TCRdb indicates TRBD2, and absent DNA this call remains unverified. This CDR3 contains 16 residues. Germline CDR1 reads SGHTA; CDR2 reads FQGNSA. CDR3 region: CASSLKAGGSTDTQYF.